These T cell receptor beta chains were read from a single sample in a study of cytomegalovirus exposure and HLA in healthy donors. TCRdb keeps only in-frame clones here, not all; method: immunoSEQ multiplex PCR. The sample data list around 44,000 clones. Source material: PBMCs. Every receptor here comes from a male donor in good health and CMV-seropositive. CDR3s include the opening cysteine and the closing phenylalanine or tryptophan. D genes are given only for firm matches.

j_call	d_call	v_call	cdr3_nt	cdr3_aa
TRBJ2-3	TRBD2	TRBV10-3	TGTGCCATCAGTGAGTCTAGCGGGGGCTCAGATACGCAGTATTTT	CAISESSGGSDTQYF
TRBJ1-3	-	TRBV7-2	TGTGCCAGCAGCTTAGGAGGTTCTGGAAACACCATATATTTT	CASSLGGSGNTIYF
TRBJ2-7	TRBD1	TRBV4-1	TGCGCCAGCAGCCAAGATGTCACAGGGGCTTCCTACGAGCAGTACTTC	CASSQDVTGASYEQYF
TRBJ2-7	TRBD1	TRBV30	TGTGTCGGGGACAGGGGCTACGAGCAGTACTTC	CVGDRGYEQYF
TRBJ2-7	-	TRBV5-1	TGCGCCAGCAGCTTGGATAGTCCGCCCTCCTACGAGCAGTACTTC	CASSLDSPPSYEQYF
TRBJ2-1	-	TRBV12-5	TGTGCTAGTGGTTTGGTACGAGGACAGGAGCAGTTCTTC	CASGLVRGQEQFF
TRBJ2-7	TRBD2	TRBV10-1	TGCGCCAGCAGTGAGGACTCAGCGGGAGTTTACGAGCAGTACTTC	CASSEDSAGVYEQYF
TRBJ1-1	-	TRBV14	TGTGCCAGCAGCCTGTCATGGAACACTGAAGCTTTCTTT	CASSLSWNTEAFF
TRBJ1-2	-	TRBV6-5	TGTGCCAGCCGCCCGGGGGGTCATGAATATGGCTACACCTTC	CASRPGGHEYGYTF
TRBJ2-3	TRBD2	TRBV5-8	TGTGCCAGCAGCCCGCGGGGGGCGCTCACAGATACGCAGTATTTT	CASSPRGALTDTQYF
TRBJ2-2	-	TRBV2	TGTGCCAGCAGTGAAGTTGAGGGGAACACCGGGGAGCTGTTTTTT	CASSEVEGNTGELFF
TRBJ2-1	-	TRBV5-1	TGCGCCAGCAGCTCGGGGGGCGGGGGTGAGCAGTTCTTC	CASSSGGGGEQFF
TRBJ2-2	-	TRBV7-2	TGTGCCAGCAGCTTAGCGACTACCTACGGCGGGGAGCTGTTTTTT	CASSLATTYGGELFF
TRBJ1-1	TRBD1	TRBV2	TGTGCCAGCAGTGAACGTATAGGGGGCAGTGAAGCTTTCTTT	CASSERIGGSEAFF
TRBJ2-7	-	TRBV27	TGTGCCAGCAGTTTATCGTCAGATGGTGACGAGCAGTACTTC	CASSLSSDGDEQYF
TRBJ2-7	-	TRBV5-1	TGCGCCAGCAGCTTCGCAGGGTCGGGCTACGAGCAGTACTTC	CASSFAGSGYEQYF
TRBJ1-1	-	TRBV7-6	TGTGCCAGCAGCGCCAACGCGGTAAACACTGAAGCTTTCTTT	CASSANAVNTEAFF
TRBJ2-6	-	TRBV30	TGTGCCTGGGCCGGAACAGGGAATCCTCTCTCTGGGGCCAACGTCCTGACTTTC	CAWAGTGNPLSGANVLTF
TRBJ2-1	-	TRBV4-3	TGCGCCAGCAGCCAAGGGGTCTGGGGAGAAGACAATGAGCAGTTCTTC	CASSQGVWGEDNEQFF
TRBJ1-1	-	TRBV19	TGTGCCAGTAGTAACGACAAAGGTGCTTTCTTT	CASSNDKGAFF
TRBJ1-2	TRBD1	TRBV28	TGTGCCAGCAGGGACAGGGGGAAAGGTGGCTACACCTTC	CASRDRGKGGYTF
TRBJ1-5	-	TRBV5-4	TGTGCCAGCAGCTTGGGGGGGGGCAACAGCAATCAGCCCCAGCATTTT	CASSLGGGNSNQPQHF
TRBJ2-7	TRBD1	TRBV4-1	TGCGCCAGCAGCCAAGGACAGGGTCCCCCCTACGAGCAGTACTTC	CASSQGQGPPYEQYF
TRBJ1-1	-	TRBV4-1	TGCGCCAGCAGCCTCCAGGTTAACACTGAAGCTTTCTTT	CASSLQVNTEAFF
TRBJ2-7	-	TRBV29-1	TGCAGCGTTGAAGAAAGAGGCAGCCCCTATGAGAAGTACTTC	CSVEERGSPYEKYF
TRBJ2-7	-	TRBV29-1	TGCAGCGTTGATGCAGGGCCCTACGAGCAGTACTTC	CSVDAGPYEQYF
TRBJ1-1	-	TRBV9	TGTGCCAGCAGCACACAGGGTTGGGACACTGAAGCTTTCTTT	CASSTQGWDTEAFF
TRBJ2-1	-	TRBV7-9	TGTGCCAGCAGCTTCGCGACAGGTGGCTACAATGAGCAGTTCTTC	CASSFATGGYNEQFF
TRBJ2-7	TRBD1	TRBV29-1	TGCAGCGTTGTCGAGGGGACAGGGGCGCCCCTAGAGCAGTACTTC	CSVVEGTGAPLEQYF
TRBJ1-1	TRBD1	TRBV6-1	TGTGCCAGCAGCCGCGACAGGGTGGGAGCTTTCTTT	CASSRDRVGAFF
TRBJ1-4	TRBD1	TRBV7-8	TGTGCCAGCAGGCCCCGGTGGCAGGGGGACGAAAAACTGTTTTTT	CASRPRWQGDEKLFF
TRBJ1-2	-	TRBV5-1	TGCGCCAGCAGCGGGGGGATGAAGGATGGCTACACCTTC	CASSGGMKDGYTF
TRBJ2-1	TRBD1	TRBV7-6	TGTGCCAGCAGCCAGGGACAGGGGGACTACAATGAGCAGTTCTTC	CASSQGQGDYNEQFF
TRBJ1-5	-	TRBV6-1	TGTGCCAGCAGTGCGGGGTTGGGTTTCAATCAGCCCCAGCATTTT	CASSAGLGFNQPQHF
TRBJ2-7	-	TRBV4-3	TGCGCCAGCAGCCTTTTTACGGGGCCAGGGGAAGACGAGCAGTACTTC	CASSLFTGPGEDEQYF
TRBJ2-1	TRBD2	TRBV12-5	TGTGCTAGTGGTTTTAAGCGGGGGGAACGAATGTCCTACAATGAGCAGTTCTTC	CASGFKRGERMSYNEQFF
TRBJ2-7	-	TRBV6-5	TGTGCCAGCAGTTATGGTGCTAGCTCCTACGAGCAGTACTTC	CASSYGASSYEQYF
TRBJ2-1	-	TRBV5-8	TGTGCCAGCACCACGGGCCGGGGTGAGCAGTTCTTC	CASTTGRGEQFF
TRBJ2-3	-	TRBV27	TGTGCCAGCAGTCCTCCGGGACTTTCCCGTTCGGGTGGTACGCAGTATTTT	CASSPPGLSRSGGTQYF
TRBJ2-7	-	TRBV4-1	TGCGCCAGCAGCCAAGAATGGGCCCTGGGCATCTACGAGCAGTACTTC	CASSQEWALGIYEQYF
TRBJ2-7	-	TRBV27	TGTGCCAGCAGTTTGTCAGCGGGCAACCCTTGGGAGCAGTACTTC	CASSLSAGNPWEQYF
TRBJ1-2	-	TRBV7-3	TGTGCCAGCAGCTTAACGGACGCGGGTGGCTACACCTTC	CASSLTDAGGYTF
TRBJ1-2	-	TRBV4-1	TGCGCCAGCAGCCTTTCCATCAAAACGGGATCACCGGGTAGAGGCTACACCTTC	CASSLSIKTGSPGRGYTF
TRBJ2-1	-	TRBV9	TGTGCCAGCAGCGCCCCCCCAGTAATTGGGCAGTTCTTC	CASSAPPVIGQFF
TRBJ1-6	TRBD1	TRBV15	TGTGCCACCAGCAGGGACAGGGCTGATCCCCTCCACTTT	CATSRDRADPLHF
TRBJ1-2	-	TRBV29-1	TGCAGCGTTGAACAGGGGCACTATGGCTACACCTTC	CSVEQGHYGYTF
TRBJ2-7	TRBD2	TRBV9	TGTGCCAGCAGCGCGCGGACTAGCGGGGCCTACGAGCAGTACTTC	CASSARTSGAYEQYF
TRBJ1-1	-	TRBV10-3	TGTGCCATCAGCGAAACTGACACCTATGAAGCTTTCTTT	CAISETDTYEAFF
TRBJ2-2	-	TRBV19	TGTGCCAGTAGTATTAACCGGGCGGGGACCGGGGAGCTGTTTTTT	CASSINRAGTGELFF
TRBJ1-1	TRBD1	TRBV5-1	TGCGCCAGCAGCCAGGGGGGCACTGAAGCTTTCTTT	CASSQGGTEAFF
TRBJ2-3	-	TRBV4-2	TGTGCCAGCAGCCAAAAGGGACTTGCTAGCACAGATACGCAGTATTTT	CASSQKGLASTDTQYF
TRBJ1-1	-	TRBV11-2	TGTGCCAGCAGCTTAGGTCGTATTGAAGCTTTCTTT	CASSLGRIEAFF
TRBJ1-1	TRBD1	TRBV7-3	TGTGCCAGCAGCCCGGGACAGGGGGCTGAAGCTTTCTTT	CASSPGQGAEAFF
TRBJ1-1	-	TRBV6-5	TGTGCCAGCACCCCTCCGACAGGATCGAATGAAGCTTTCTTT	CASTPPTGSNEAFF